These 5 T cell receptor beta chains came from one sample sequenced in a study of blood T cell repertoires in COVID-19. Sequencing was performed with immunoSEQ multiplex PCR; in TCRdb, only in-frame clones are kept and a portion is missing. The sample holds approximately 150,000 clones, roughly 84% seen once. Sequencing was carried out using PBMCs or T cells enriched from blood (not recorded which). The receptors come from a man aged 60-69 years who had recovered from COVID-19.

CDR3 coding DNA: TGTGCCAGCATATTGGACAGCCCAGGCTCCGGGTCACCCCTCCACTTT. Its protein is CASILDSPGSGSPLHF. The rearrangement uses TRBV27 and TRBJ1-6; possible D gene TRBD1, 6 bases. Trimming cost V 7 bases and J 10 bases, with 23 bases left between them. The CDR3 is 16 amino acids. The germline gives CDR1 MNHEY, CDR2 SMNVEV (reference sequence).

The J gene is TRBJ1-2, the V gene TRBV19; unclear D gene. Germline values: CDR1 LNHDA, CDR2 SQIVND (reference sequence). The CDR3 is made up of 13 amino acids. Trimming left V 5 bases short and J 7 bases short, with 14 bases between. CDR3 in DNA: TGTGCCAGTAGTCCGGAGGGCGGGGTTGGCTACACCTTC. This encodes CASSPEGGVGYTF.

This sequence joins TRBV28 and TRBJ1-1; D is possibly TRBD1 (5 bases). Germline CDR1 and CDR2: MDHEN and SYDVKM. The CDR3 runs 14 residues. Trimming removed 8 bases at V and 2 bases at J, with 15 bases between. The chain's CDR3 is CASLLGGLNTEAFF. The CDR3 DNA reads as TGTGCCAGCCTCCTGGGGGGACTCAACACTGAAGCTTTCTTT.

The chain combines TRBV6-5 with TRBJ2-1; D gene ambiguous. This CDR3 contains 15 residues. The germline V and J ends were trimmed by 7 bases and 5 bases, with 18 bases remaining between them. Looked up from germline, CDR1 is MNHEY and CDR2 is SVGAGI. CDR3 protein: CASMNARGRNNEQFF. The DNA for the CDR3 is TGTGCCAGCATGAACGCACGAGGAAGGAACAATGAGCAGTTCTTC.

This chain links TRBV5-4 with TRBJ2-6; D not certain. V gave up 3 bases and J gave up 0 bases, with 10 bases separating them. Germline V gives CDR1 SGHNT, CDR2 YYREEE (reference sequence). CDR3 length: 16 residues. In DNA form, the CDR3 reads TGTGCCAGCAGCTCACCCGGGTCCTCTGGGGCCAACGTCCTGACTTTC. Its protein product is CASSSPGSSGANVLTF.